Below, 14 T cell receptor beta chains from the same sample are listed, as sequenced in a study of T cell responses to AZD1222 COVID-19 vaccine. Profiled with immunoSEQ multiplex PCR; TCRdb holds only in-frame clones, not every one. The data show under 200,000 clones, with 92% seen just once and 1% to 1.5% held by the top ten. The sequences come from peripheral blood, collected 28 days after the second AZD1222 dose. The receptors come from an adult who received the AZD1222 COVID-19 vaccine.

The chain has TRBV5-1 and TRBJ2-1; D is perhaps TRBD2 (6 bases). Trimming took off 0 bases at V and 5 bases at J, with 12 bases between the two ends. CDR3 length: 15 amino acids. In germline, CDR1 is SGHRS, CDR2 YFSETQ. The chain's CDR3 is CASSLVGLPHNEQFF. CDR3 DNA: TGCGCCAGCAGCTTGGTGGGACTCCCCCACAATGAGCAGTTCTTC.

This rearrangement joins TRBV6-4 to TRBJ1-5; D is unclear. The CDR3 loop spans 18 amino acids. The ends were cut back, 7 bases at V and 2 bases at J, with 24 bases in the middle. Looked up from germline, CDR1 is MRHNA and CDR2 is SNTAGT. CDR3 coding DNA: TGTGCCAGCAAAACTAACAGAAAGTGGAACAGATGCAATCAGCCCCAGCATTTT. This translates into CASKTNRKWNRCNQPQHF.

This clone was observed a single time. The chain has TRBV30 and TRBJ1-6; D perhaps matches TRBD1 (5 bases). CDR1 is GTSNPN, CDR2 SVGIG, per germline (reference sequence). The CDR3 loop spans 13 amino acids. V was clipped by 2 bases and J by 6 bases, with 8 bases between them. The CDR3 DNA follows: TGTGCCTGGAGTAAGGGGCCTAATTCACCCCTCCACTTT. Its translation: CAWSKGPNSPLHF.

The V and J genes are TRBV7-9 and TRBJ1-6; D is possibly TRBD1 (5 bases). The V end was cut by 5 bases, the J end by 1 base, with 9 bases between. Looked up from germline, CDR1 is SEHNR and CDR2 is FQNEAQ (reference sequence). The CDR3 consists of 15 residues. The CDR3 region has the DNA TGTGCCAGCAGCCCCAGGGATTCCTATAATTCACCCCTCCACTTT. It yields the protein CASSPRDSYNSPLHF.

V gene TRBV18 combines with J gene TRBJ2-3; D possibly corresponds to TRBD2 (6 bases). The CDR3 extends over 15 amino acids. V lost 2 bases and J 0 bases, leaving 9 bases between the germline ends. Germline CDR1 and CDR2: KGHSH and LQKENI. Written as DNA, the CDR3 is TGTGCCAGCTCACCAGGAACTAGCAGCACAGATACGCAGTATTTT. Amino acid sequence: CASSPGTSSTDTQYF.

The V and J genes are TRBV4-1 and TRBJ2-1, with D perhaps assigned TRBD1 or TRBD2 (5 bases each). This CDR3 spans 16 amino acids. V lost 4 bases to trimming and J lost 7 bases, with 20 bases between them. The V gene's germline CDR1 is MGHRA and CDR2 YSYEKL. The CDR3 reads CASSRDPPGFANEQFF. Written as DNA, the CDR3 is TGCGCCAGCAGCCGGGACCCCCCCGGGTTCGCTAATGAGCAGTTCTTC.

The V call is TRBV12-3 or TRBV12-4, the J call TRBJ1-2, with D uncertain. The CDR3 length is 11 residues. Trimming removed 5 bases from V and 4 bases from J, with 5 bases in between. The CDR3: CASSLAYGYTF. The CDR3 DNA follows: TGTGCCAGCAGTCTGGCCTATGGCTACACCTTC.

The chain couples TRBV19 to TRBJ1-2; 9 bases are shared with TRBD1. This CDR3 is 13 amino acids long. Germline trimming cut 8 bases from V and 8 bases from J; bases unmatched to any gene: 9. From germline, CDR1 is LNHDA and CDR2 SQIVND (reference sequence). The CDR3 nucleotides read TGTGCCAGTGGGGACAGGGCCTTAAGGGGCTACACCTTC. This sequence encodes CASGDRALRGYTF. The full variable domain, completed using reference TRBV19 and TRBJ1-2, is DGGITQSPKYLFRKEGQNVTLSCEQNLNHDAMYWYRQDPGQGLRLIYYSQIVNDFQKGDIAEGYSVSREKKESFPLTVTSAQKNPTAFYLCASGDRALRGYTFGSGTRLTVV.

The chain recombines TRBV27 with TRBJ2-1; tentatively, D is TRBD1 or TRBD2 (6 bases each). Trimming removed 8 bases at V and 2 bases at J, with 13 bases between. CDR3 length: 14 amino acids. The germline V gene has CDR1 MNHEY and CDR2 SMNVEV (reference sequence). The CDR3 DNA reads as TGTGCCAGCGCCCCCGGGGGCACCTACAATGAGCAGTTCTTC. Translation: CASAPGGTYNEQFF.

The V gene is TRBV18, the J gene TRBJ1-3; D may be TRBD1 (6 bases). The ends were cut back, 9 bases at V and 0 bases at J, with 15 bases in the middle. Germline V gene lookup returns CDR1 KGHSH and CDR2 LQKENI. This CDR3 has 15 amino acids. The CDR3 nucleotides read TGTGCCAGGGTACAGGGTAAGGCCTCTGGAAACACCATATATTTT. It encodes CARVQGKASGNTIYF.

V gene TRBV19 combines with J gene TRBJ2-5; 8 bases line up with TRBD1. V was clipped by 1 base and J by 5 bases; unmatched bases: 6. Germline assignment: CDR1 LNHDA and CDR2 SQIVND (reference sequence). The CDR3 is 15 amino acids. CDR3: CASSIGAGGAETQYF. In DNA form, the CDR3 reads TGTGCCAGTAGTATAGGCGCAGGGGGCGCCGAGACCCAGTACTTC. The full variable domain, with the rest looked up from reference TRBV19 and TRBJ2-5, is DGGITQSPKYLFRKEGQNVTLSCEQNLNHDAMYWYRQDPGQGLRLIYYSQIVNDFQKGDIAEGYSVSREKKESFPLTVTSAQKNPTAFYLCASSIGAGGAETQYFGPGTRLLVL.

In this sample, this clone turned up once. The rearrangement uses TRBV16 and TRBJ1-5; D is possibly TRBD1 (5 bases). The length of the CDR3 is 15 residues. Trimming took 0 bases from V and 4 from J, leaving 10 bases between them. Germline V lookup: CDR1 KGHSY, CDR2 FQNENV. As DNA, the CDR3 is TGTGCCAGCAGCCAATCGGGACGCGGTAATCAGCCCCAGCATTTT. Residues: CASSQSGRGNQPQHF.

J is TRBJ2-7 and V is TRBV12-3 or TRBV12-4; D not resolved. Trimming pared 4 bases from V and 3 bases from J, leaving 10 bases between. The CDR3 covers 13 residues. The CDR3 coding sequence is TGTGCCAGCAGTTCCGCGATTGGCTACGAGCAGTACTTC. Translation gives CASSSAIGYEQYF.

J is TRBJ1-1 and V is TRBV7-9, with D possibly being TRBD1 (5 bases). The CDR3 covers 12 residues. Germline V gene sequence: CDR1 SEHNR, CDR2 FQNEAQ (reference sequence). V gave up 5 bases and J gave up 6 bases, with 10 bases separating them. CDR3 protein: CASSQRGPEAFF. The CDR3 DNA reads as TGTGCCAGCAGCCAGAGGGGTCCTGAAGCTTTCTTT. The full variable domain, rest sourced from reference TRBV7-9 and TRBJ1-1, is DTGVSQNPRHKITKRGQNVTFRCDPISEHNRLYWYRQTLGQGPEFLTYFQNEAQLEKSRLLSDRFSAERPKGSFSTLEIQRTEQGDSAMYLCASSQRGPEAFFGQGTRLTVV.